This T cell receptor beta chain was obtained from a study of blood T cells in healthy people across ages. Broader study findings: More naive CD4+ cells and higher diversity marked long-lived donors relative to aged donors. There was no known CMV status for donors, so expanded clonotype changes were possibly confounded. Roughly linear declines in TCR beta diversity per million T cells occurred with age.

PCR was performed a second time for about 7 to 11 cycles using a sample-barcoded 5' primer and a J-beta primer mix. TCRdb reanalysed the 5' RACE reads using MiXCR and keeps one entry per CDR3 protein. The table lists roughly 730,000 distinct CDR3 sequences, around 50% of them singletons. The draw of peripheral blood yielded around 10 milliliters from each donor. The count of this clonotype is one. Its antigen is still unknown. The germline V gene encodes CDR1 MNHEY and CDR2 SMNVEV (reference sequence). This CDR3 spans 17 amino acids. V lost 0 bases to trimming and J lost 7 bases; unmatched junction nucleotides: 10.

Material: blood. This rearrangement joins TRBV27 to TRBJ2-1, with 9 bases aligning to TRBD2. The sequence derives from a man aged 35 to 55 in good health. CDR3 coding DNA: TGTGCCAGCAGTTTATCGGTTGGACTAGCGAGAACGAATGAGCAGTTCTTC. Translating it yields CASSLSVGLARTNEQFF.